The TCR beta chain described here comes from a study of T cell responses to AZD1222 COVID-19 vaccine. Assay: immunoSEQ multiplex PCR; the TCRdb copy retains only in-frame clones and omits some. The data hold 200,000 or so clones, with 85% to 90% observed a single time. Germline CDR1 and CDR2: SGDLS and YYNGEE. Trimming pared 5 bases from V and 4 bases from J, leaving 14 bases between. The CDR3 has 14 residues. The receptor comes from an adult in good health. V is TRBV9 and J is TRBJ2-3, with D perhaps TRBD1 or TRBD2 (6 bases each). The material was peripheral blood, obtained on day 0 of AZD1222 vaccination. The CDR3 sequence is CASSQPGAADTQYF. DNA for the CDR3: TGTGCCAGCAGTCAACCGGGGGCCGCAGATACGCAGTATTTT.